One TCR beta chain is described in this entry. CDR3 length: 15 residues. V dropped 6 bases and J dropped 0 bases, with 12 bases sitting between them. The V gene's germline CDR1 is MDHEN and CDR2 SYDVKM. The record originates from a study of blood T cell repertoires in COVID-19. Study as a whole: PBMCs, B-cell-depleted T cells, or T cells provided the cDNA or gDNA that made up the material.

Assay: immunoSEQ multiplex PCR; the TCRdb copy retains only in-frame clones and omits some. This sample yields some 390,000 clones, of which around 87% are seen a single time; 1% to 1.3% belongs to the top ten. This TCR derives from a man between 25 and 39 years old who had recovered from COVID-19. V gene TRBV28 combines with J gene TRBJ1-3, with a weak D call TRBD1 (6 bases). The sample comprised PBMCs or T cells enriched from blood (not recorded which). In DNA form, the CDR3 reads TGTGCCAGCAGAGCAACAGGGTTCTCTGGAAACACCATATATTTT. Its translation is CASRATGFSGNTIYF.